At least ten counts were recorded for the clone carrying this T cell receptor beta chain. Ophthalmopathy patients all had a Clinical Activity Score of at least 3, a NOSPECS grade of at least 4 and disease under 3 months old. Diagnosing involved the use of clinical symptoms, serum thyroxine and TRAb, thyroid ultrasound and orbital computed tomography. These data are taken from a study of T cells in Graves' hyperthyroidism and ophthalmopathy. Study-level information: Peripheral blood was drawn at first diagnosis, prior to all treatment.

RNA transcripts yielded amplified TCR beta CDR3 regions. When the TCR CDR3 underwent first-round RT-PCR, the HTBI primer set was used. Via MiXCR, TCRdb re-called the multiplex PCR reads, giving one row per CDR3 protein. The sample lists about 530,000 distinct CDR3 sequences, about a sixth occurring once. The TCR was taken from a woman between 18 and 30 years old with Graves' ophthalmopathy. Sample: blood.

The DNA for the CDR3 is TGTGCCAGCAGTTCGGCGGGTTCTAAGACAGATACGCAGTATTTT. Residues: CASSSAGSKTDTQYF. V is TRBV28 and J is TRBJ2-3; D perhaps matches TRBD2 (5 bases). CDR3 length: 15 residues. The V and J ends lost 4 bases and 3 bases respectively, with 14 bases between them. Germline CDR1 and CDR2: MDHEN and SYDVKM.